Described below is a single TCR beta chain sequence and its context. The sample originates from a study of blood T cells in healthy people across ages. Healthy individuals of Caucasian origin from Russia, aged about 6 to 95, served as donors. Together with a sample-barcoded 5' primer, a J-beta primer mix was included in a second PCR lasting roughly 6 to 12 cycles. Unique molecular identifiers of 12 random nucleotides labeled each cDNA. CDR3-containing paired-end reads numbered at least 2.5 million in each sample. In TCRdb, the 5' RACE reads were re-called with MiXCR into one record per CDR3 protein. The sample holds about 1.7 million distinct CDR3 sequences, approximately 28% seen once. Germline values: CDR1 SGHTA, CDR2 FQGNSA. The CDR3 is made up of 12 amino acids. V was pared by 5 bases and J by 5 bases, with 9 bases between.

Sequenced sample: blood. The origin of this receptor is a woman in her twenties or thirties in good health. The gene calls are TRBV7-2 and TRBJ2-5; the D is unclear. This CDR3 is CASSLQMETQYF. CDR3 nucleotide sequence: TGTGCCAGCAGCCTTCAAATGGAGACCCAGTACTTC.